One sample yielded the 6 T cell receptor beta chains listed below, sequenced in a study of radiation and T cells in renal cell carcinoma. Sequenced by immunoSEQ multiplex PCR; TCRdb stores in-frame clones only, minus some. The profile shows roughly 150,000 clones, 87% of them singletons. Regarding time point: blood 2 weeks post-SBRT. Treatment meaning: 15 Gy SBRT to primary tumor, nephrectomy 4 weeks later. The source material was blood, sampled from a patient whose treatment included radiotherapy and nephrectomy. These receptors came from a woman between 45 and 65 years old with renal cell carcinoma.

The chain joins TRBV19 to TRBJ1-2; TRBD1 aligns across 9 bases. J was trimmed by 2 bases and V by 3 bases; bases with no gene match: 1. The CDR3 totals 14 residues. Germline CDR1 reads LNHDA; CDR2 reads SQIVND (reference sequence). Here the CDR3 DNA reads TGTGCCAGTAGTATGGGACAGGGAAACTATGGCTACACCTTC. Its protein is CASSMGQGNYGYTF.

This clone was seen repeatedly, ten times or more. This rearrangement joins TRBV29-1 to TRBJ1-1; D gene ambiguous. This CDR3 has 11 residues. CDR1 SQVTM and CDR2 ANQGSEA come from the germline V gene. V was clipped by 6 bases and J by 4 bases, with 9 bases between them. DNA of the CDR3: TGCAGCGTCCTCAGTTCCACTGAAGCTTTCTTT. This codes for CSVLSSTEAFF.

V is TRBV7-3 and J is TRBJ1-1; weak D call: TRBD1 (6 bases). Germline V gives CDR1 SGHTA, CDR2 FQGTGA. This CDR3 is 14 amino acids long. Between the trimmed V and J ends, which lost 5 bases and 4 bases, there was a span of 14 bases. The chain's CDR3 is CASSPSGGGTEAFF. CDR3 DNA sequence: TGTGCCAGCAGCCCGTCGGGAGGGGGCACTGAAGCTTTCTTT.

This clone was counted between two and nine times. The J gene is TRBJ2-1, the V gene TRBV25-1; tentative D call: TRBD1 (5 bases). The V and J ends lost 5 bases and 4 bases respectively, with 9 bases between them. Looked up from germline, CDR1 is MGHDK and CDR2 is SYGVNS. The CDR3 sequence is 13 residues long. In DNA, the CDR3 is TGTGCCAGCAGTCGGACAAATTACAATGAGCAGTTCTTC. Translating it yields CASSRTNYNEQFF.

The sample holds a few counts of this clone. This chain links TRBV19 with TRBJ1-1; D call uncertain. The V gene lost 0 bases and the J gene lost 5 bases, with 10 bases spanning the gap. This CDR3 contains 14 residues. Germline loops: CDR1 LNHDA, CDR2 SQIVND (reference sequence). CDR3 loop: CASSIDQRVTEAFF. CDR3 sequence (DNA): TGTGCCAGTAGTATAGATCAACGGGTTACTGAAGCTTTCTTT.

The chain recombines TRBV18 with TRBJ2-7; 9 bases line up with TRBD1. V shed 3 bases, J shed 0 bases, and the junction held 15 bases outside the gene matches. CDR1 KGHSH and CDR2 LQKENI come from the germline V gene. The CDR3 contains 19 residues. The CDR3 protein is CASSPPRDRVPLSSYEQYF. CDR3 nucleotide sequence: TGTGCCAGCTCACCTCCCCGGGACAGGGTTCCCTTGAGCTCCTACGAGCAGTACTTC.